Sequencing of this TCR beta chain was carried out in a study of shared clonotypes between healthy human individuals. Points from the study as a whole: With a few donors compared, around 5% of naive CD4 clonotypes were shared. Relative to memory subsets, naive subsets generally showed larger estimated richness. Blood alone was sampled, and tissue repertoires likely differ.

V lost 5 bases, J lost 9 bases, and 8 bases stayed unmatched. The CDR3 length is 13 residues. Germline V gene lookup returns CDR1 SGDLS and CDR2 YYNGEE. In the authors' methods: Filtering differed since immunoSEQ provided only junctions, with no quality scores. The protocol was immunoSEQ multiplex PCR, while the TCRdb copy is restricted to in-frame clones and leaves out a portion. The V and J calls and clone size are taken from that table; D and trimming were inferred from the DNA. This sample yields about 2.2 million clones, of which 90% to 95% are seen a single time; roughly 1.8% belongs to the top ten. In the case of this clone: Its antigen is undetermined.

As defined, naive CD8 cells were CD45RO-negative and positively selected for CCR7, with terminally differentiated effector memory CD45RA+ cells excluded. The sequenced sample consisted of naive CD8+ T cells from PBMCs. This TCR was sampled from a man younger than 35 in good health. Some clones in this sample may be carry-over from other donors' samples. The V gene is TRBV9, the J gene TRBJ2-1, with TRBD2 matching over 7 bases. The CDR3 DNA follows: TGTGCCAGCAGTGTGGGAGCGGGGAGTGAGCAGTTCTTC. This translates into CASSVGAGSEQFF.